A selection of T cell receptor beta chains follows, all from one sample in a study of technical replicates of blood from several donors. Clones were sequenced by immunoSEQ multiplex PCR, and TCRdb holds only the in-frame ones, with some missing. The sample holds some 70,000 clones, about 89% seen once. The specimen sequenced was PBMCs. These receptors were obtained from a human donor in good health. Some clones in this sample may be carry-over from other donors' samples. Both conserved end residues are trimmed from each CDR3. Fields, in order: CDR3 protein, V gene, J gene, D gene. The D gene is left open where the match is weak.

ASSFDGVEQF,TRBV7-3,TRBJ2-1,.
ASSIRGTNAPNYGYT,TRBV19,TRBJ1-2,.
ASFSGRLRNEQY,TRBV27,TRBJ2-7,TRBD2
ASSQTSGRSYEQF,TRBV5-4,TRBJ2-1,TRBD2
ASSSRAGLAGERVETQY,TRBV7-9,TRBJ2-5,TRBD2
ASSLASRGGPETQY,TRBV7-2,TRBJ2-5,TRBD2
ASSKFQGAGSF,TRBV6-6,TRBJ1-1,TRBD1
ASSFGAGGSTDTQY,TRBV7-9,TRBJ2-3,TRBD1
SVSTGLAEAF,TRBV29-1,TRBJ1-1,TRBD1
ASSFGDKTGSGYT,TRBV27,TRBJ1-2,TRBD1
ASSVGQGGSGYT,TRBV6-1,TRBJ1-2,TRBD1
ASGLTSGSRNTQY,TRBV27,TRBJ2-3,TRBD2
AIKSSNSRRAATEAF,TRBV10-3,TRBJ1-1,.
SSNAGLSSYNEQF,TRBV29-1,TRBJ2-1,.
ASSPPGTEMNNEQF,TRBV21-1,TRBJ2-1,.
ASSPGRDRKNYGYT,TRBV11-1,TRBJ1-2,TRBD1
AWSGQGNQPQH,TRBV30,TRBJ1-5,.
ASSDVSGSAKNIQY,TRBV6-1,TRBJ2-4,TRBD2